Reported below is one T cell receptor (beta chain). These data are taken from a study of OX40 agonist ivuxolimab in advanced cancers. At the level of the study: Aged roughly 23 to 90 with a mean of approximately 57 years, they were about 78% male.

Using immunoSEQ multiplex PCR, the repertoire was profiled, and TCRdb retains in-frame clones only, with some absent. This table has tens of thousands of clones, about 88% appearing once. Trimming stripped 2 bases from V and 5 bases from J, with 13 bases between. CDR3 length: 14 residues. Germline lookup yields CDR1 SGHRS and CDR2 YFSETQ. The material was CD4+ or CD8+ T cells sorted from blood, obtained in a trial of the OX40 agonist ivuxolimab. The clonotype comes from an adult with an advanced solid tumor such as melanoma, head and neck, liver or kidney cancer. The chain is built from TRBV5-1 and TRBJ1-1, with TRBD1 as a possible D gene (6 bases). CDR3 in amino acids: CASSFRDTGTEAFF. In DNA, the CDR3 is TGCGCCAGCAGCTTCCGGGACACAGGGACTGAAGCTTTCTTT.